The rows below give T cell receptor beta chains drawn from one sample of a study of Graves' ophthalmopathy and Graves' hyperthyroidism. TCRdb re-called the multiplex PCR reads through MiXCR, storing one row per CDR3 protein. Among about 1.2 million distinct CDR3 sequences listed, 35% to 45% were seen once. The source material was peripheral blood or thyroid tissue (not recorded which). These receptors were collected from an adult man with Graves' hyperthyroidism. Each CDR3 is given with its conserved first and last residue. D genes are given only for firm matches. Some rows mark clone size as missing; the rest say once, few, many or name a class of expanded clone.

d_call j_call clone_size v_call cdr3_aa cdr3_nt
. TRBJ2-2 many TRBV24-1 CATSIGVPTGELFF TGTGCCACCAGTATCGGGGTCCCCACCGGGGAGCTGTTTTTT
. TRBJ1-2 few TRBV14 CASSQTNYGYTF TGTGCCAGCAGCCAAACCAACTATGGCTACACCTTC
TRBD2 TRBJ2-7 many TRBV29-1 CSVVGSSGGSYEQYF TGCAGCGTTGTAGGAAGCTCGGGAGGCTCCTACGAGCAGTACTTC
. TRBJ2-5 many TRBV7-3 CASSFGDQETQYF TGTGCCAGCAGCTTCGGGGACCAAGAGACCCAGTACTTC
TRBD1 TRBJ1-6 many TRBV9 CASSVGQGADWPLHF TGTGCCAGCAGCGTAGGACAGGGGGCTGATTGGCCCCTCCACTTT
. TRBJ2-2 many TRBV11-2 CASSLVSQNTGELFF TGTGCCAGCAGCTTAGTGTCTCAAAACACCGGGGAGCTGTTTTTT
. TRBJ2-5 many TRBV29-1 CSVSDGTQYF TGCAGCGTGTCGGACGGGACCCAGTACTTC
. TRBJ1-5 . TRBV30 CAWSTLGGNQPQHF TGTGCCTGGTCAACCCTCGGTGGGAATCAGCCCCAGCATTTT
TRBD1 TRBJ2-7 few TRBV10-3 CASRPNRDRGNEQYF TGTGCCAGCCGGCCAAACCGGGACAGGGGTAACGAGCAGTACTTC
. TRBJ2-7 . TRBV12-3/TRBV12-4 CASSLLGDRNYEQYF TGTGCCAGCAGTTTGCTTGGGGACCGAAACTACGAGCAGTACTTC
. TRBJ1-1 many TRBV5-1 CASSPGPMNTEAFF TGCGCCAGCAGCCCCGGCCCCATGAACACTGAAGCTTTCTTT
. TRBJ1-6 once TRBV29-1 CSVCIDSNSPLHF TGCAGCGTTTGTATCGACAGTAATTCACCCCTCCACTTT
. TRBJ2-5 many TRBV2 CASSGGQQETQYF TGTGCCAGCAGTGGAGGGCAACAAGAGACCCAGTACTTC
TRBD2 TRBJ2-5 . TRBV12-3/TRBV12-4 CASRAGLAGERQETQYF TGTGCCAGCAGAGCGGGACTAGCGGGAGAAAGACAAGAGACCCAGTACTTC
. TRBJ1-2 many TRBV6-5 CASTWDREIGGYTF TGTGCCAGCACCTGGGACCGCGAAATAGGGGGCTACACCTTC
. TRBJ1-3 . TRBV2 CASTLRTGNTIYF TGTGCCAGCACCTTGAGGACAGGAAACACCATATATTTT
. TRBJ1-4 many TRBV9 CASSVEGTEKLFF TGTGCCAGCAGCGTAGAGGGGACTGAAAAACTGTTTTTT
. TRBJ2-7 few TRBV7-8 CASSLDGRYSYEQYF TGTGCCAGCAGCTTAGACGGCAGGTACTCCTACGAGCAGTACTTC
. TRBJ2-7 . TRBV10-3 CAISDRGITYEQYF TGTGCCATCAGTGACAGGGGTATAACCTACGAGCAGTACTTC
. TRBJ2-6 . TRBV7-9 CASSFSAGGDRTEAF TGTGCCAGCAGCTTTTCCGCCGGGGGAGACAGGACTGAAGCTTTC
. TRBJ1-1 few TRBV11-2 CASSPNRAIEAFF TGTGCCAGCAGCCCCAACCGGGCGATTGAAGCTTTCTTT
TRBD2 TRBJ2-5 . TRBV12-3/TRBV12-4 CASSSPTGGIGGETQYF TGTGCCAGCAGCTCCCCCACGGGGGGTATTGGGGGAGAGACCCAGTACTTC
. TRBJ1-2 . TRBV7-2 CASQEGAGAF TGTGCCAGCCAAGAGGGAGCGGGAGCCTTC
. TRBJ1-1 many TRBV20-1 CSASIGMNTEAFF TGCAGTGCTAGTATTGGGATGAACACTGAAGCTTTCTTT
TRBD2 TRBJ2-7 . TRBV24-1 CATSRSGNSYEQYF TGTGCCACCTCCCGCAGCGGGAACTCCTACGAGCAGTACTTC
. TRBJ2-2 few TRBV10-1 CASSERITGELFF TGCGCCAGCAGTGAGCGGATTACCGGGGAGCTGTTTTTT
. TRBJ2-5 . TRBV5-6 CASSLDSTEYF TGTGCCAGCAGCTTAGACTCGACCGAGTACTTC
. TRBJ2-7 few TRBV2 CASRGRTNSYEQYF TGTGCCAGCAGGGGCAGGACTAACTCCTACGAGCAGTACTTC
. TRBJ2-2 few TRBV10-3 CAIKQVTGELFF TGTGCCATCAAGCAGGTCACCGGGGAGCTGTTTTTT
. TRBJ2-5 . TRBV10-3 CASSLRPPLVGREETQYF TGTGCCAGCAGTTTGCGCCCCCCCCTTGTGGGAAGGGAGGAGACCCAGTACTTC
. TRBJ1-2 . TRBV9 CASSATGKTVYGYTF TGTGCCAGCAGCGCCACCGGGAAGACGGTCTATGGCTACACCTTC
. TRBJ1-1 many TRBV5-1 CASSLGKQNTEAFF TGCGCCAGCAGCTTGGGAAAACAGAACACTGAAGCTTTCTTT
TRBD1 TRBJ2-6 once TRBV12-3/TRBV12-4 CASSHRDRGAGANVLTF TGTGCCAGCAGTCACCGGGACAGGGGGGCTGGGGCCAACGTCCTGACTTTC
. TRBJ2-2 few TRBV15 CATSRVGANTGELFF TGTGCCACCAGCAGAGTTGGGGCGAACACCGGTGAGCTGTTTTTT
TRBD1 TRBJ2-6 many TRBV5-1 CASSPGTGPSSGANVLTF TGCGCCAGCAGCCCCGGGACAGGACCTTCCTCTGGGGCCAACGTCCTGACTTTC
TRBD1 TRBJ2-7 many TRBV4-3 CASSQGAGGGEQYF TGCGCCAGCAGCCAAGGCGCAGGGGGCGGAGAGCAGTACTTC
TRBD2 TRBJ2-2 . TRBV18 CASSPSSGWTGELFF TGTGCCAGCTCACCATCTAGCGGGTGGACCGGGGAGCTGTTTTTT
TRBD1 TRBJ1-1 . TRBV4-1 CASSQVGTGGRNTEAFF TGCGCCAGCAGCCAAGTCGGGACAGGGGGTAGGAACACTGAAGCTTTCTTT
TRBD1 TRBJ1-5 . TRBV2 CASRQGPGWPQHF TGTGCCAGTCGACAGGGGCCTGGATGGCCCCAGCATTTT
. TRBJ1-1 . TRBV10-2 CASSEPAGVNTEAFF TGCGCCAGCAGTGAGCCGGCAGGCGTGAACACTGAAGCTTTCTTT
. TRBJ2-7 few TRBV11-1 CASSPEGYDYEQYF TGTGCCAGCAGCCCGGAGGGATACGACTACGAGCAGTACTTC
. TRBJ2-5 many TRBV7-8 CASSPRQETQYF TGTGCCAGCAGCCCCCGTCAAGAGACCCAGTACTTC
. TRBJ2-7 . TRBV4-3 CASSLNRDTGSYEQYF TGCGCCAGCAGCCTAAATAGGGACACGGGCTCCTACGAGCAGTACTTC
. TRBJ1-5 few TRBV4-2 CASRPRANFWKPQHF TGTGCCAGCAGACCCCGGGCCAACTTTTGGAAGCCCCAGCATTTT
. TRBJ1-2 once TRBV9 CASSGTTVDYGYTF TGTGCCAGCAGTGGGACAACTGTTGACTATGGCTACACCTTC
. TRBJ1-1 many TRBV12-3/TRBV12-4 CASSSPTRNTEAFF TGTGCCAGCAGTTCACCGACGAGGAACACTGAAGCTTTCTTT